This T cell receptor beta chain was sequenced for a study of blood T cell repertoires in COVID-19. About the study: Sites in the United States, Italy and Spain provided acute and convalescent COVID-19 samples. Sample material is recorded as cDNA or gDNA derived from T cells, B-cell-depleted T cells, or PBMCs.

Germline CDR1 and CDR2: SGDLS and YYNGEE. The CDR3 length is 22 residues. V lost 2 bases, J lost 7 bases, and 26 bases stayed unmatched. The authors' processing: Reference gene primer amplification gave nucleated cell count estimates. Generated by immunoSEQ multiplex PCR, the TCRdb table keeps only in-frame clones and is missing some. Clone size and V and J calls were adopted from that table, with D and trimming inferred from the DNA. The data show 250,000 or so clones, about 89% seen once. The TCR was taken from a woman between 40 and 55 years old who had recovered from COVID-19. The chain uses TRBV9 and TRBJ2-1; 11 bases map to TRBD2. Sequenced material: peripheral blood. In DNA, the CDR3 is TGTGCCAGCAGCGTGACTAAACTGACGGCTAGCGGGAGGACCCCCACACATAATGAGCAGTTCTTC. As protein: CASSVTKLTASGRTPTHNEQFF.